Sequencing of this TCR beta chain was carried out in a study of shared clonotypes between healthy human individuals. Study results and limitations: The sole specimen, blood, was sampled, and tissue repertoires likely differ. Larger estimated richness was generally seen in naive subsets than in memory subsets. Incomplete sequencing of sorted subsets was indicated by rarefaction despite large depth.

The length of the CDR3 is 14 residues. Germline loops: CDR1 GTSNPN, CDR2 SVGIG (reference sequence). The trim removed 2 bases at V and 3 bases at J, leaving 3 bases unmatched. This clone was seen only a few times. Its antigen is still unknown. The sample has other DNA sequences that encode this CDR3 too. The protocol was immunoSEQ multiplex PCR, while the TCRdb copy is restricted to in-frame clones and leaves out a portion. The sample has 950,000 to 1,300,000 clones, roughly 80% seen once. Researchers partitioned CD4+ cells into CD45RA+ naive and CD45RA-negative memory subsets. V gene TRBV30 combines with J gene TRBJ2-3; 9 nucleotides line up with TRBD2. This TCR derives from a man aged 18 to 30 in good health. Sequencing input: memory CD4+ T cells sorted from blood. Subset here: CD45RA-negative fraction. CDR3 amino acids: CAWSLGLATDTQYF. CDR3 sequence (DNA): TGTGCCTGGAGTTTGGGACTAGCTACAGATACGCAGTATTTT.